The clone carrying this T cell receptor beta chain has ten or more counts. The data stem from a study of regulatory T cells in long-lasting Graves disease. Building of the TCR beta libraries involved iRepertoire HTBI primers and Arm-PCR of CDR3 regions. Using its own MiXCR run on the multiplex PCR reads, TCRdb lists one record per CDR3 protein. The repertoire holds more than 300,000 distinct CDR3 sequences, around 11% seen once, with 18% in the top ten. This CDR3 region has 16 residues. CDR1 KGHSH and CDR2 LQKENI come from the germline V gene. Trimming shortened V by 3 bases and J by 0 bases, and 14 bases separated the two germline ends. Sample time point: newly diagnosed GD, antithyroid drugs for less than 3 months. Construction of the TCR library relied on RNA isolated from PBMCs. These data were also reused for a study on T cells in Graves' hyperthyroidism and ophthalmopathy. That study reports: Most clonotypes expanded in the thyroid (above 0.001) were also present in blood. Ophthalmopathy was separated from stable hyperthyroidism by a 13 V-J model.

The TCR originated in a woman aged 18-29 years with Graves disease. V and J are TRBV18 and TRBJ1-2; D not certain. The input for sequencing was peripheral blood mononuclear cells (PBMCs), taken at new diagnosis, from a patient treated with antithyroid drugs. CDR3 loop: CASSPRVRQANYGYTF. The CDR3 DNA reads TGTGCCAGCTCACCTCGAGTCAGGCAAGCTAACTATGGCTACACCTTC.